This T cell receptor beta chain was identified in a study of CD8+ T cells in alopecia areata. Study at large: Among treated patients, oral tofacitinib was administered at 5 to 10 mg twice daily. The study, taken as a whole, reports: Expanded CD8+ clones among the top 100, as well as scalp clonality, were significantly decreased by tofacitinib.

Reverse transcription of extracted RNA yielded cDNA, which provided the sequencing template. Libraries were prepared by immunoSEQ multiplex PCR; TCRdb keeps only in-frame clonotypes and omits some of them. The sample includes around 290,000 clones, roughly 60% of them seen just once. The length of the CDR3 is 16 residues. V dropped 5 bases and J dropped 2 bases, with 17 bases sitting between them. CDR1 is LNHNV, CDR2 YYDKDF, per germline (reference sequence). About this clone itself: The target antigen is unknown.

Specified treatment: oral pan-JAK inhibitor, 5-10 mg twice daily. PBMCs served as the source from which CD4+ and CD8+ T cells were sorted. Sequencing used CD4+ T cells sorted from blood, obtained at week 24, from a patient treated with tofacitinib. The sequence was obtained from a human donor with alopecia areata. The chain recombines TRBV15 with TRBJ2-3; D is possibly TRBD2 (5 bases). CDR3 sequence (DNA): TGTGCCACCAGCCCTCGACTCGCGGGCCTCACAGATACGCAGTATTTT. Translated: CATSPRLAGLTDTQYF.